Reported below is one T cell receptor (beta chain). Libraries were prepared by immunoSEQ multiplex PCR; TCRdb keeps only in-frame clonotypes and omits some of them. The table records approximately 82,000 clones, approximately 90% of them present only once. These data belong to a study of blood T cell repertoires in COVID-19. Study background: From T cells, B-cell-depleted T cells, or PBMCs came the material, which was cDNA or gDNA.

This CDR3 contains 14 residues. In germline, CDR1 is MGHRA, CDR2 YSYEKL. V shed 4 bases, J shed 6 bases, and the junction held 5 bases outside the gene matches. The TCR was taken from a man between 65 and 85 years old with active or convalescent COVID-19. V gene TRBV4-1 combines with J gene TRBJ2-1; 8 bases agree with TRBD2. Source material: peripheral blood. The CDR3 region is CASSPLAGSNEQFF. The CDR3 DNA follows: TGCGCCAGCAGCCCTCTAGCGGGCTCCAATGAGCAGTTCTTC.